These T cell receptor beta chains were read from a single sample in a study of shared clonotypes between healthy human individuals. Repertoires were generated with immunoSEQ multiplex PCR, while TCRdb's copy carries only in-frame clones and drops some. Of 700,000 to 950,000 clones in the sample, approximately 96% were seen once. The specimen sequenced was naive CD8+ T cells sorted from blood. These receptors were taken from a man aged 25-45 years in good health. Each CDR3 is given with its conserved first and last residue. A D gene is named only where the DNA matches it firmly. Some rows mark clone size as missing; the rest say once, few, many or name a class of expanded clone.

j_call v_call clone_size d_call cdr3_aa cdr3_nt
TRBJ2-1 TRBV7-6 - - CASSLTVISYNEQFF TGTGCCAGCAGCCTGACAGTTATCTCCTACAATGAGCAGTTCTTC
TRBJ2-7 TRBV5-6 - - CASSLGEFEQYF TGTGCCAGCAGCTTGGGTGAGTTCGAGCAGTACTTC
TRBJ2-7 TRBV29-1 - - CSVKGMDSYEQYF TGCAGCGTTAAGGGGATGGACTCCTACGAGCAGTACTTC
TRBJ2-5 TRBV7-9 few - CASSSWTDQETQYF TGTGCCAGCAGTTCCTGGACAGACCAAGAGACCCAGTACTTC
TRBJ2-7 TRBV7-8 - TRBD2 CASSASGPSPSYEQYF TGTGCCAGCAGCGCTAGCGGGCCGAGCCCCTCCTACGAGCAGTACTTC
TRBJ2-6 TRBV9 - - CASSAHSGANVLTF TGTGCCAGCAGCGCCCACTCTGGGGCCAACGTCCTGACTTTC
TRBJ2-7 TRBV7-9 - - CASSLVGAGPTLDEQYF TGTGCCAGCAGCTTAGTAGGGGCGGGACCTACCCTAGACGAGCAGTACTTC
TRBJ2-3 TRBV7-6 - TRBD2 CASSVFQAGGPTDTQYF TGTGCCAGCAGCGTCTTCCAAGCGGGAGGGCCCACAGATACGCAGTATTTT
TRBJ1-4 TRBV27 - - CASSVEFANEKLFF TGTGCCAGCAGTGTAGAATTCGCTAATGAAAAACTGTTTTTT
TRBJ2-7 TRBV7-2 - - CASSSYKAYEQYF TGTGCCAGCAGCTCCTACAAAGCCTACGAGCAGTACTTC
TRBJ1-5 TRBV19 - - CASSIGTYQPQHF TGTGCCAGTAGTATCGGGACGTATCAGCCCCAGCATTTT
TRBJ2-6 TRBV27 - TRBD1 CASSLTSPWDSLPSGANVLTF TGTGCCAGCAGTTTAACTTCCCCGTGGGACAGCCTACCCTCTGGGGCCAACGTCCTGACTTTC
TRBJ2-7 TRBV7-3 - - CASSLRSTNASYEQYF TGTGCCAGCAGCTTGCGCTCCACTAACGCTTCCTACGAGCAGTACTTC
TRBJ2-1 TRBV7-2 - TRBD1 CASSTGGGYNEQFF TGTGCCAGCAGTACAGGGGGTGGGTACAATGAGCAGTTCTTC
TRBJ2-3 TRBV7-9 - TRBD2 CASSSPGLAGADTQYF TGTGCCAGCAGCTCACCGGGACTAGCGGGAGCAGATACGCAGTATTTT
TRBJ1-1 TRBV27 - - CASSPGHKNTEAFF TGTGCCAGCAGTCCGGGACACAAGAACACTGAAGCTTTCTTT
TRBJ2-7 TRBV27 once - CASRPGQSYEQYF TGTGCCAGCAGACCTGGGCAGAGCTACGAGCAGTACTTC
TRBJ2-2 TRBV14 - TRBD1 CASSPTGAGELFF TGTGCCAGCAGCCCTACAGGGGCCGGGGAGCTGTTTTTT
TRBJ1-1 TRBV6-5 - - CASSLGGGTEAFF TGTGCCAGCAGTCTAGGGGGGGGCACTGAAGCTTTCTTT
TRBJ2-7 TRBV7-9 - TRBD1 CASSASQGAYEQYF TGTGCCAGCAGCGCTTCACAGGGGGCCTACGAGCAGTACTTC